This T cell receptor beta chain stems from a study of long-term antiretroviral therapy in people with HIV. Investigators performed immunoSEQ version v3.0 at survey level. Assay used: immunoSEQ multiplex PCR; TCRdb lists only in-frame clones, some missing. The repertoire holds about 30,000 clones, with approximately 85% as singletons. Germline CDR1 and CDR2: SEHNR and FQNEAQ (reference sequence). This CDR3 spans 15 amino acids. V was trimmed by 6 bases and J by 0 bases, leaving 12 bases between them. The specimen comprised unsorted PBMCs, sampled 3 years after starting antiretroviral therapy. The rearrangement uses TRBV7-9 and TRBJ1-5, with a weak D call TRBD1 (6 bases). The source is a man aged 35 to 55 with HIV. In DNA, the CDR3 is TGTGCCAGCAGTTCGGACAGACATAGCAATCAGCCCCAGCATTTT. It yields the protein CASSSDRHSNQPQHF.